This TCR beta chain was recovered during a study of shared clonotypes between healthy human individuals. Across the whole study: A donor's plate count was three for CD4 naive and three for CD4 memory; CD8 naive had two and CD8 memory one.

Some 29,000 T cell genomes (roughly 0.2 ug DNA) went into each sorted-subset replicate. Using immunoSEQ multiplex PCR, the repertoire was profiled, and TCRdb retains in-frame clones only, with some absent. Of 2 million to 2.5 million clones detected, roughly 93% appear once; the ten largest clones hold 0.36%. The origin of this receptor is a man younger than 35 in good health. Some clones in this sample may be carry-over from other donors' samples. The sequencing input was naive CD4+ T cells from PBMCs. Subset specified: CD45RA+ positively selected.

CDR3 sequence: CASSQRAEQYF. The CDR3, as DNA: TGTGCCAGCAGCCAACGGGCCGAGCAGTACTTC. The chain links TRBV6-6 to TRBJ2-7; D gene unclear. CDR3 length: 11 residues. V was cut by 6 bases and J by 6 bases, with 9 bases left in between. Germline V gene lookup returns CDR1 MNHNY and CDR2 SVGAGI (reference sequence).